These 7 T cell receptor beta chains came from one sample sequenced in a study of response to subunit inactivated influenza vaccine. TCRdb recomputed calls from the RT-PCR reads with MiXCR, one row per CDR3 protein. Here the sample spans about 700,000 distinct CDR3 sequences, 15% to 19% being singletons. The source material was PBMCs from blood, sampled approximately 13 days after vaccination. The receptors were gathered from a man aged 50-59 years who received an inactivated influenza vaccine.

This clonotype was picked up many times. The genes are TRBV5-1 and TRBJ2-1; maybe TRBD2 (6 bases). Germline V lookup: CDR1 SGHRS, CDR2 YFSETQ. V lost 1 base and J lost 8, with 10 bases in between. The CDR3 totals 13 residues. The CDR3 coding sequence is TGCGCCAGCAGCTTGACTAGCCTGGATGAGCAGTTCTTC. This translates into CASSLTSLDEQFF.

This chain uses TRBV28 with TRBJ2-1, with TRBD1 matching 11 bases. V lost 4 bases, J lost 6 bases, and 8 bases stayed unmatched. This CDR3 region has 16 residues. CDR1 is MDHEN and CDR2 is SYDVKM in the germline V gene. The DNA for the CDR3 is TGTGCCAGCAGTTCCCGAGGGACAGGGGGTATCAATGAGCAGTTCTTC. This translates into CASSSRGTGGINEQFF.

This clonotype has more than one count but fewer than ten. The V gene is TRBV20-1, the J gene TRBJ2-7; D is ambiguous. The CDR3 contains 13 residues. V gave up 3 bases and J gave up 4 bases, with 13 bases separating them. Per the germline V gene, CDR1 is DFQATT and CDR2 is SNEGSKA (reference sequence). DNA for the CDR3: TGCAGTGCTAGGGCGACCATAGAGTACGAGCAGTACTTC. It is translated as CSARATIEYEQYF.

The chain carries TRBV9 and TRBJ2-1; 9 bases map to TRBD2. CDR3 length: 16 amino acids. Germline lookup yields CDR1 SGDLS and CDR2 YYNGEE. Unmatched junction bases numbered 7, after V lost 4 bases and J lost 2 bases. Here the CDR3 DNA reads TGTGCCAGCAGCCCGCGGGGACTAGCCACCTACAATGAGCAGTTCTTC. Translation: CASSPRGLATYNEQFF.

The table lists this clonotype with a few counts. This chain joins TRBV20-1 and TRBJ2-7; D gene ambiguous. Germline CDR1 is DFQATT and CDR2 is SNEGSKA (reference sequence). The CDR3 covers 14 residues. V was clipped by 0 bases and J by 2 bases, with 11 bases between them. CDR3 loop: CSAREVGRTYEQYF. The DNA for the CDR3 is TGCAGTGCTAGAGAGGTGGGCCGCACCTACGAGCAGTACTTC.

This clonotype was counted only a few times. V and J are TRBV7-2 and TRBJ2-1, with D possibly TRBD2 on 6 matching bases. V was trimmed by 7 bases and J by 2 bases, leaving 15 bases between them. This CDR3 is built from 15 residues. Germline CDR1 SGHTA, CDR2 FQGNSA. CDR3 DNA: TGTGCCAGCACCCCCTTTTCGGGAGCCTACAATGAGCAGTTCTTC. It yields the protein CASTPFSGAYNEQFF.

This clonotype was picked up a small number of times. This chain joins TRBV5-1 and TRBJ1-2, with D perhaps TRBD1 (6 bases). V was trimmed by 3 bases and J by 4 bases, leaving 13 bases between them. The CDR3 extends over 14 amino acids. Per germline, CDR1 SGHRS and CDR2 YFSETQ. This CDR3 is CASSYGQTVYGYTF. DNA of the CDR3: TGCGCCAGCAGCTATGGACAGACGGTCTATGGCTACACCTTC.